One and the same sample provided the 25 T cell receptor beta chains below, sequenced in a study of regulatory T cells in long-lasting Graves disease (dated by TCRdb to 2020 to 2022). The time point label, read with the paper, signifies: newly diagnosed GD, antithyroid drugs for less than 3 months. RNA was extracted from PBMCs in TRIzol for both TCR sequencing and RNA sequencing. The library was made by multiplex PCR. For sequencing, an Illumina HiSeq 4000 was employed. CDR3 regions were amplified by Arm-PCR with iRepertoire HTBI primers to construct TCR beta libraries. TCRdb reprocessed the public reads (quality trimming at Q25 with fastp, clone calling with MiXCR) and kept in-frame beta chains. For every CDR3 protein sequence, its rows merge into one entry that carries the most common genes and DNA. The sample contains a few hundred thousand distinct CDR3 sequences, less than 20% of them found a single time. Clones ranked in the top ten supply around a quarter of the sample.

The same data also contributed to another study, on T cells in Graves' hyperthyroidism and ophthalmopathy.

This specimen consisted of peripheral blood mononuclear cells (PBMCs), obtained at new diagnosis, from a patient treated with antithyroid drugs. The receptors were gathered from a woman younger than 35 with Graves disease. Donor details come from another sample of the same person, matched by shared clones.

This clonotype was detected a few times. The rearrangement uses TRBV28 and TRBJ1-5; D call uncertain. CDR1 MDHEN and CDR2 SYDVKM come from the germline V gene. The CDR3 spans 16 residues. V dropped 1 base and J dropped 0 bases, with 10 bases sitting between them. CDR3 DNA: TGTGCCAGCAGTTTATTTGGACGGATTAGCAATCAGCCCCAGCATTTT. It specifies CASSLFGRISNQPQHF.

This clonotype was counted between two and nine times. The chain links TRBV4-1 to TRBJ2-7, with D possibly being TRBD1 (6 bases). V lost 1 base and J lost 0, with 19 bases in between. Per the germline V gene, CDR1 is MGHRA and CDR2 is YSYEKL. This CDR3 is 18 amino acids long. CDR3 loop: CASSQGKGVTPGSYEQYF. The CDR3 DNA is TGCGCCAGCAGCCAAGGGAAGGGGGTTACCCCAGGCTCCTACGAGCAGTACTTC.

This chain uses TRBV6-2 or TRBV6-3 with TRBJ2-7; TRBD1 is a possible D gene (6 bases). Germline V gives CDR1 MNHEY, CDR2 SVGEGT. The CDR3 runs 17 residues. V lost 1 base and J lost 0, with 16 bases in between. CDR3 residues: CASSYYMDRDNSYEQYF. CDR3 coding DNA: TGTGCCAGCAGTTACTATATGGACCGGGACAACTCCTACGAGCAGTACTTC.

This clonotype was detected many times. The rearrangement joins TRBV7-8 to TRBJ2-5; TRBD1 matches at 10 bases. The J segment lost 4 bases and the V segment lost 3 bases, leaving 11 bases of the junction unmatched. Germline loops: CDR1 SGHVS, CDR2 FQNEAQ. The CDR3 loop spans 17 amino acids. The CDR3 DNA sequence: TGTGCCAGCAGCTTTAATGTAGTGGGACAGGGGAGAGAGACCCAGTACTTC. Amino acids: CASSFNVVGQGRETQYF. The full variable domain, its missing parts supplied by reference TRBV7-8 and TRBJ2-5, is GAGVSQSPRYKVAKRGQDVALRCDPISGHVSLFWYQQALGQGPEFLTYFQNEAQLDKSGLPSDRFFAERPEGSVSTLKIQRTQQEDSAVYLCASSFNVVGQGRETQYFGPGTRLLVL.

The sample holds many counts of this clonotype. As DNA, the CDR3 is TGCAGTGCGCGGACCCTCGACTCCTACGAGCAGTACTTC. Its protein is CSARTLDSYEQYF. The chain carries TRBV20-1 and TRBJ2-7; D not certain. The V and J ends lost 6 bases and 0 bases respectively, with 12 bases between them. The CDR3 runs to 13 residues. CDR1 and CDR2 from the germline V gene are DFQATT and SNEGSKA (reference sequence).

CDR3 sequence: CAWSVNRMSYGYTF. The CDR3 DNA reads as TGTGCCTGGAGTGTAAACAGGATGAGCTATGGCTACACCTTC. V is TRBV30 and J is TRBJ1-2; D is perhaps TRBD1 (5 bases). CDR3 size: 14 residues. Germline assignment: CDR1 GTSNPN and CDR2 SVGIG (reference sequence). V lost 0 bases and J 4 bases, leaving 12 bases between the germline ends. The variable domain in full, with the rest retrieved from reference TRBV30 and TRBJ1-2, is SQTIHQWPATLVQPVGSPLSLECTVEGTSNPNLYWYRQAAGRGLQLLFYSVGIGQISSEVPQNLSASRPQDRQFILSSKKLLLSDSGFYLCAWSVNRMSYGYTFGSGTRLTVV.

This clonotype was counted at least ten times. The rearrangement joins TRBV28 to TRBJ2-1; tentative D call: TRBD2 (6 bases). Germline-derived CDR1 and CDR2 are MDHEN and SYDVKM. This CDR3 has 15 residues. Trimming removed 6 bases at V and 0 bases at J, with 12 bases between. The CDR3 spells CASRGGVNSYNEQFF. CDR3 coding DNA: TGTGCCAGCAGAGGCGGGGTGAACTCCTACAATGAGCAGTTCTTC.

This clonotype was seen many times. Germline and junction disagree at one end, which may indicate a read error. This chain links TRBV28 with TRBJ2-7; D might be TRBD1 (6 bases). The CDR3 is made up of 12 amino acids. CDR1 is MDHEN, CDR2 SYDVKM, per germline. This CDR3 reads CASSISGGWDTF. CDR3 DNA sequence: TGTGCCAGCAGTATTTCAGGTGGATGGGACACGTTC.

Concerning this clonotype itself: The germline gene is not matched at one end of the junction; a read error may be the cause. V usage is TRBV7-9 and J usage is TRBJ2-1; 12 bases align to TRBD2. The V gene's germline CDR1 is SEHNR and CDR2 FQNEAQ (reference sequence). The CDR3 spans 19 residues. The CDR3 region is CASSLDGTSGPSSYNEQLF. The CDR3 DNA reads TGTGCCAGCAGCTTGGACGGGACTAGCGGGCCGAGCTCCTACAATGAGCAGCTCTTC.

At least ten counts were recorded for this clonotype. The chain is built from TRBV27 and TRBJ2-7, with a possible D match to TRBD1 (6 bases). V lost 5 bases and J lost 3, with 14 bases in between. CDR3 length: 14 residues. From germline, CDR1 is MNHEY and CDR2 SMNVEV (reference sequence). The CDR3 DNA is TGTGCCAGCAGTCCTAGGGGGATCCTCTACGAGCAGTACTTC. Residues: CASSPRGILYEQYF.

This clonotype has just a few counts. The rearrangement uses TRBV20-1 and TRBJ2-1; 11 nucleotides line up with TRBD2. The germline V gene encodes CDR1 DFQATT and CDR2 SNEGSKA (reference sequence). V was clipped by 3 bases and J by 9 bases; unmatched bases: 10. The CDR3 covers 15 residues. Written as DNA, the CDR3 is TGCAGTGCTAGTACGTTAGCGGGAGGGGGCGGTGAGCAGTTCTTC. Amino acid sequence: CSASTLAGGGGEQFF.

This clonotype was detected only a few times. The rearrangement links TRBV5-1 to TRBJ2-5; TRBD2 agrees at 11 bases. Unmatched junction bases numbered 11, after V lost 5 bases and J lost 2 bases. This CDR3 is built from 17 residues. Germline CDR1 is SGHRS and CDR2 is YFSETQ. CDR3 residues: CASRGALTSGIQETQYF. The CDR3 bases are TGCGCCAGCAGGGGTGCCTTGACTAGCGGGATACAAGAGACCCAGTACTTC.

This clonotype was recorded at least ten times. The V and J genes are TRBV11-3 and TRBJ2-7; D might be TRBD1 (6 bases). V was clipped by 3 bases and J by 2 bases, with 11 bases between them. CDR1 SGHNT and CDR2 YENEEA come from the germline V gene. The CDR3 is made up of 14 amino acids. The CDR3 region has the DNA TGTGCCAGCAGCTTCGGCAGGGGTCCCTACGAGCAGTACTTC. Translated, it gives CASSFGRGPYEQYF.

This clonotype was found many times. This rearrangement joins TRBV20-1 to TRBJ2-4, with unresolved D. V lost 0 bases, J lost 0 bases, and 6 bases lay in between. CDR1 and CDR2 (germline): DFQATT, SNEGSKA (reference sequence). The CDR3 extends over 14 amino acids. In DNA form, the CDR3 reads TGCAGTGCTAGAGATGAGTTAGCCAAAAACATTCAGTACTTC. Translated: CSARDELAKNIQYF.

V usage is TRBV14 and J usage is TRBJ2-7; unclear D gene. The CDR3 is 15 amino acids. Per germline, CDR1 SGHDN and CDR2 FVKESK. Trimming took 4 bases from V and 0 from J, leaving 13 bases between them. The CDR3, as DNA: TGTGCCAGCAGCCCCGAAGTAGGGTCCTCCTACGAGCAGTACTTC. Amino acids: CASSPEVGSSYEQYF. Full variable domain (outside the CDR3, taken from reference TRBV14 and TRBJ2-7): EAGVTQFPSHSVIEKGQTVTLRCDPISGHDNLYWYRRVMGKEIKFLLHFVKESKQDESGMPNNRFLAERTGGTYSTLKVQPAELEDSGVYFCASSPEVGSSYEQYFGPGTRLTVT.

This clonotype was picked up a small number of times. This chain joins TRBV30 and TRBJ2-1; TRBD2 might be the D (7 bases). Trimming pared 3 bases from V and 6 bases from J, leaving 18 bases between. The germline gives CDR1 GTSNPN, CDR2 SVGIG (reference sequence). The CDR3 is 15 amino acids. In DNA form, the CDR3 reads TGTGCCTGGAGGAGGGGGGGCGCAGGGTCCAATGAGCAGTTCTTC. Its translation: CAWRRGGAGSNEQFF.

CDR3 loop: CATRDRGRPYEQYF. The CDR3 bases are TGTGCCACCAGAGACAGGGGGCGCCCCTACGAGCAGTACTTC. The chain employs TRBV19 and TRBJ2-7; 10 bases map to TRBD1. The CDR3 length is 14 residues. V was clipped by 10 bases and J by 2 bases; unmatched bases: 8. Germline assignment: CDR1 LNHDA and CDR2 SQIVND (reference sequence).

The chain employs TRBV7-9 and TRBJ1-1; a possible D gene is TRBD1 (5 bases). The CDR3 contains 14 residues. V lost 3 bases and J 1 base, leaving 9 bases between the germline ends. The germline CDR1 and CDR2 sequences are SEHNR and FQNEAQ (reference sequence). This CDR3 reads CASSLRGENTEAFF. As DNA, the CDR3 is TGTGCCAGCAGCTTGAGGGGAGAGAACACTGAAGCTTTCTTT.

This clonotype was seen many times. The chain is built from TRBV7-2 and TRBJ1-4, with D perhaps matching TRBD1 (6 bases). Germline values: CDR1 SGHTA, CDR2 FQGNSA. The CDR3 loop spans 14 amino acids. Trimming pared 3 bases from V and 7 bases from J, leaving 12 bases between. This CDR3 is CASSLAGGVEKLFF. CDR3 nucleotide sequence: TGTGCCAGCAGCTTGGCGGGGGGCGTTGAAAAACTGTTTTTT.

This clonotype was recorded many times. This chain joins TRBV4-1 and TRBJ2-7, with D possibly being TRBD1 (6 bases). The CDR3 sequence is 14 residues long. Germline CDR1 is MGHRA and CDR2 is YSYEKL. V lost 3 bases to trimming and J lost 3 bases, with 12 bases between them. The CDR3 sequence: CASSHSGQYYEQYF. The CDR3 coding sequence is TGCGCCAGCAGCCATTCAGGACAGTACTACGAGCAGTACTTC.

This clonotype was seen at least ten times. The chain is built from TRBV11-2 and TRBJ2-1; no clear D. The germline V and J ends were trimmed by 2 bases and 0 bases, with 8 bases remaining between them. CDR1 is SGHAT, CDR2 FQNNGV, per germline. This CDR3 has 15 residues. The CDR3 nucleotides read TGTGCCAGCAGCTTACAGGTTAGCTCCTACAATGAGCAGTTCTTC. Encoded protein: CASSLQVSSYNEQFF.

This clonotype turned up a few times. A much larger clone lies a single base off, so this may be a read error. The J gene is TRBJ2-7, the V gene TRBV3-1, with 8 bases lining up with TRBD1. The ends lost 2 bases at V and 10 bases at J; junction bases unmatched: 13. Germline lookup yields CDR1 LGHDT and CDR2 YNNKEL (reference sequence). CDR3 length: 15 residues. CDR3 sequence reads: CASSQSLGTGGSQYF. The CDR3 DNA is TGTGCCAGCAGCCAATCCTTAGGGACAGGAGGGTCCCAGTACTTC.

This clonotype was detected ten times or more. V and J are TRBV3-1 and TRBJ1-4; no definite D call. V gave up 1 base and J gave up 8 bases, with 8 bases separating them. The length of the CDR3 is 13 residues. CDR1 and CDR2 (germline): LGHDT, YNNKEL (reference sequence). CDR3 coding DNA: TGTGCCAGCAGCCAAGGGGGTGGGGAAAAACTGTTTTTT. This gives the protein CASSQGGGEKLFF.

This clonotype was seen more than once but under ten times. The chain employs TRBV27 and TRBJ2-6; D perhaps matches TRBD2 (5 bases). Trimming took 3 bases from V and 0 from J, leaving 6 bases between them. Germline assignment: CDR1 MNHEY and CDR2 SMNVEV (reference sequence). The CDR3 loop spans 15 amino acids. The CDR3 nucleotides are TGTGCCAGCAGTTTCACTAGCTCTGGGGCCAACGTCCTGACTTTC. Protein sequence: CASSFTSSGANVLTF. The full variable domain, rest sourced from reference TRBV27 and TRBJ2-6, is EAQVTQNPRYLITVTGKKLTVTCSQNMNHEYMSWYRQDPGLGLRQIYYSMNVEVTDKGDVPEGYKVSRKEKRNFPLILESPSPNQTSLYFCASSFTSSGANVLTFGAGSRLTVL.

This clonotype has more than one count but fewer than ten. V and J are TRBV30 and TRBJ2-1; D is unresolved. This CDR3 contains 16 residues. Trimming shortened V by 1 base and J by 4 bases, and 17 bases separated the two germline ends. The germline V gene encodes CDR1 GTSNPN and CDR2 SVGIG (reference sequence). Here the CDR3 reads CAWSGRWHAGYNEQFF. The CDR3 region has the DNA TGTGCCTGGAGTGGTCGTTGGCACGCCGGTTACAATGAGCAGTTCTTC.